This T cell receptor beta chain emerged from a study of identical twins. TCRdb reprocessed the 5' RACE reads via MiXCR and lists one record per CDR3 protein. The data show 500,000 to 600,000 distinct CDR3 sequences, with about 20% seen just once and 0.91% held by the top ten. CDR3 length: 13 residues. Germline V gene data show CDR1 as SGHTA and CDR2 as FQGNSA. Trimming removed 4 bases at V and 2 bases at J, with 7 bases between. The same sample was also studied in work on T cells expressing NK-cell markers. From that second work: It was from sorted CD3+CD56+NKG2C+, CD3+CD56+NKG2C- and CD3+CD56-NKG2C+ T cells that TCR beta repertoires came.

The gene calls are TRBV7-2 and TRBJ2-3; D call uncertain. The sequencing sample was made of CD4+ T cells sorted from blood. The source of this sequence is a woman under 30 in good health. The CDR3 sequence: CASSSKPTDTQYF. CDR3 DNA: TGTGCCAGCAGCTCAAAGCCCACAGATACGCAGTATTTT.